The rows below give T cell receptor beta chains drawn from one sample of a study of blood T cell repertoires in COVID-19. Clones were sequenced by immunoSEQ multiplex PCR, and TCRdb holds only the in-frame ones, with some missing. The sample has 250,000 or so clones, less than 90% seen once. Source material: peripheral blood. The source of these receptors is a woman between 40 and 50 years old who had recovered from COVID-19. The CDR3 runs from the conserved cysteine through the conserved F or W. D genes are given only for firm matches. Clone size is stated in some rows and not others, as once, few, many or a class when expanded.

V gene,D gene,clone size,J gene,CDR3 protein,CDR3 DNA
TRBV5-4,TRBD1,.,TRBJ1-1,CASSSGQGEAFF,TGTGCCAGCAGTTCCGGACAGGGGGAAGCTTTCTTT
TRBV11-3,TRBD2,.,TRBJ2-2,CASSPPPGLASNTGELFF,TGTGCCAGCAGCCCACCCCCGGGACTAGCTTCGAACACCGGGGAGCTGTTTTTT
TRBV11-3,TRBD1,.,TRBJ1-4,CASSVGTGVEKLFF,TGTGCCAGCAGCGTCGGGACAGGGGTCGAAAAACTGTTTTTT
TRBV5-4,.,.,TRBJ1-4,CASSLGGTTNEKLFF,TGTGCCAGCAGCTTGGGGGGCACAACTAATGAAAAACTGTTTTTT
TRBV5-1,.,.,TRBJ1-4,CASSYDPGTNEKLFF,TGCGCCAGCAGCTATGATCCCGGAACTAATGAAAAACTGTTTTTT
TRBV30,.,.,TRBJ2-3,CAWSVARNTQYF,TGTGCCTGGAGTGTAGCTAGGAATACGCAGTATTTT
TRBV30,.,.,TRBJ1-4,CAWSPSSEKLFF,TGTGCCTGGAGTCCGTCTAGCGAAAAACTGTTTTTT
TRBV5-1,.,once,TRBJ2-3,CASWIRSGQYSPPDTQYF,TGCGCCAGCTGGATCAGGTCAGGGCAATACTCTCCCCCAGATACGCAGTATTTT
TRBV28,.,.,TRBJ1-1,CASGQLNTEAFF,TGTGCCAGTGGTCAGTTGAACACTGAAGCTTTCTTT
TRBV5-1,.,.,TRBJ2-3,CATSRGNPGDTQYF,TGCGCCACCTCCCGGGGAAACCCCGGGGATACGCAGTATTTT
TRBV28,.,.,TRBJ1-2,CASTTTRGRGYTF,TGTGCCAGCACTACAACCCGCGGAAGAGGCTACACCTTC
TRBV29-1,.,.,TRBJ2-7,CSVEDQLGPTYEQYF,TGCAGCGTTGAAGATCAATTGGGGCCGACCTACGAGCAGTACTTC
TRBV4-2,.,.,TRBJ1-1,CASSQDQNLPSEAFF,TGTGCCAGCAGCCAAGATCAGAATCTCCCCTCCGAAGCTTTCTTT
TRBV21-1,.,.,TRBJ1-3,CASSLRRVPPGNTIYF,TGTGCCAGCAGCCTCCGAAGGGTACCCCCGGGGAACACCATATATTTT
TRBV30,.,.,TRBJ1-2,CAWSVQGVSQVHTF,TGTGCCTGGAGTGTACAAGGGGTCTCGCAAGTTCACACCTTC
TRBV6-5,.,.,TRBJ1-3,CASRDTGASGNTIYF,TGTGCCAGCAGGGACACAGGAGCCTCTGGAAACACCATATATTTT
TRBV28,TRBD1,few,TRBJ1-2,CASSLGQSYGYTF,TGTGCCAGCAGCCTGGGACAGTCCTATGGCTACACCTTC
TRBV19,TRBD2,.,TRBJ2-1,CASSGGLAGANNEQFF,TGTGCCAGTAGTGGGGGACTAGCGGGGGCCAACAATGAGCAGTTCTTC
TRBV5-1,TRBD1,.,TRBJ2-7,CASSGQGISYEQYF,TGCGCCAGCAGCGGACAGGGGATTTCCTACGAGCAGTACTTC
TRBV27,.,once,TRBJ1-1,CASRSAGGMDTEAFF,TGTGCCAGCAGGTCCGCGGGGGGAATGGACACTGAAGCTTTCTTT
TRBV7-8,.,.,TRBJ2-6,CASSLRGTGANVLTF,TGTGCCAGCAGCTTGCGGGGAACTGGGGCCAACGTCCTGACTTTC
TRBV5-1,.,.,TRBJ1-3,CASSSDTNSGNTIYF,TGCGCCAGCAGCTCGGACACAAACTCTGGAAACACCATATATTTT
TRBV28,.,.,TRBJ2-2,CASSLYRVSGELFF,TGTGCCAGCAGTTTATACAGGGTCTCCGGGGAGCTGTTTTTT
TRBV20-1,TRBD1,.,TRBJ2-7,CSASFGQGAHEQYF,TGCAGTGCTAGTTTCGGACAGGGGGCCCACGAGCAGTACTTC
TRBV5-1,TRBD1,.,TRBJ1-1,CASSRDSTNTEAFF,TGCGCCAGCAGCCGGGACAGTACAAACACTGAAGCTTTCTTT
TRBV5-1,TRBD1,.,TRBJ1-3,CASTKTGDAGNTIYF,TGCGCCAGCACGAAAACAGGGGACGCTGGAAACACCATATATTTT
TRBV6-5,.,.,TRBJ2-1,CASRARETYNEQFF,TGTGCCAGCAGGGCGAGGGAGACGTACAATGAGCAGTTCTTC
TRBV19,.,.,TRBJ2-7,CASSLASGNVNEQYF,TGTGCCAGTAGTTTAGCTTCAGGGAATGTCAACGAGCAGTACTTC